This T cell receptor (beta chain) was recorded in a study of cytomegalovirus exposure and HLA in healthy donors. In germline, CDR1 is MDHEN, CDR2 SYDVKM. CDR3 length: 12 residues. Trimming pared 5 bases from V and 4 bases from J, leaving 8 bases between. In the PCR, 60 Vbeta and 13 Jbeta primers were used. Profiling relied on immunoSEQ multiplex PCR, and the TCRdb table lists in-frame clones only, not all of them. The table has about 150,000 clones, more than 60% seen once. This receptor was obtained from a man younger than 35 in good health and CMV-seropositive. The V call is TRBV28, the J call TRBJ2-5, with D possibly being TRBD2 (5 bases). The material sequenced was PBMCs. In DNA form, the CDR3 reads TGTGCCAGCAGTGGACGGGGAGAGACCCAGTACTTC. Protein product: CASSGRGETQYF.